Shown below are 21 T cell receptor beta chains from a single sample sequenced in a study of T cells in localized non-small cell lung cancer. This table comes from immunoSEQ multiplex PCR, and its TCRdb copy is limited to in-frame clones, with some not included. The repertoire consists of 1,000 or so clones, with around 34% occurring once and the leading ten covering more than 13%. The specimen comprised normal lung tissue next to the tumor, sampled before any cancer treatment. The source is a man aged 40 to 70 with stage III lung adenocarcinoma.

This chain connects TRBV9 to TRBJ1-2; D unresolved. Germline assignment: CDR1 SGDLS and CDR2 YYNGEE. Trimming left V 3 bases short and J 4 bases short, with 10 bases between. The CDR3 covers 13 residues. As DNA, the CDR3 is TGTGCCAGCAGCGGTGGCATTTCCTATGGCTACACCTTC. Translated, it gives CASSGGISYGYTF.

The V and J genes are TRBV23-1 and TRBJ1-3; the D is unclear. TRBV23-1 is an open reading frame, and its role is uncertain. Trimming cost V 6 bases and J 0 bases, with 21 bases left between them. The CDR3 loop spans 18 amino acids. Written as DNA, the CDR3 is TGCGCCAGCAGCCAAGACATAAGGACGGTCTTCTCTGGAAACACCATATATTTT. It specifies CASSQDIRTVFSGNTIYF.

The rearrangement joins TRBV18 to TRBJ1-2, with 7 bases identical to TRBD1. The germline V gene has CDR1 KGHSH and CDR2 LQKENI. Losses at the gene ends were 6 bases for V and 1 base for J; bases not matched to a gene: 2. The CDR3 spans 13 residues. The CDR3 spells CASSGTVNYGYTF. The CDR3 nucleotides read TGTGCCAGCTCGGGGACAGTTAACTATGGCTACACCTTC.

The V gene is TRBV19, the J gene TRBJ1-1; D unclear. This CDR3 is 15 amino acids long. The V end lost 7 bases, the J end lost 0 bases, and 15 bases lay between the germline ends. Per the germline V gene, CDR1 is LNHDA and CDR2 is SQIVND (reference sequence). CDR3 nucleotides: TGTGCCAGTACCCTATCTAAGGAGTTGAACACTGAAGCTTTCTTT. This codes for CASTLSKELNTEAFF.

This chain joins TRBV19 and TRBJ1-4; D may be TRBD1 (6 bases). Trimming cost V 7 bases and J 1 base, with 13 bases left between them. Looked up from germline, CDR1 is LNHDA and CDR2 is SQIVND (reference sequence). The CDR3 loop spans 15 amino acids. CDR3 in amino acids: CASTPGRGTNEKLFF. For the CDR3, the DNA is TGTGCCAGTACCCCCGGCAGGGGAACTAATGAAAAACTGTTTTTT.

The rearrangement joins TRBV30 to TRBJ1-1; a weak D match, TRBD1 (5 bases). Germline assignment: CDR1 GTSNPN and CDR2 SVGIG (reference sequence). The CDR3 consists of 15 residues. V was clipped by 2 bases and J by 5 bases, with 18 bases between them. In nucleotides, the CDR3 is TGTGCCTGGAGTCCCCGGGAGTTACAGGCGACTGAAGCTTTCTTT. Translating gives CAWSPRELQATEAFF.

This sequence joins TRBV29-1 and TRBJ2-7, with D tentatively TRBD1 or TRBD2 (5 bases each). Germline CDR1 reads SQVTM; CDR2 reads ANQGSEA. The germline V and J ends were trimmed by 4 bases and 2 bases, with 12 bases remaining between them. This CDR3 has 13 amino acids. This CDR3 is CSVVRDDPYEQYF. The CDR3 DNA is TGCAGCGTTGTCAGGGACGACCCCTACGAGCAGTACTTC.

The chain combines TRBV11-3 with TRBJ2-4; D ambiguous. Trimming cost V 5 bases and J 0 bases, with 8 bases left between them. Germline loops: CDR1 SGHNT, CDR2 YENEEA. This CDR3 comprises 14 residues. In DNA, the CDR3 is TGTGCCAGCAGCCTTTCGGTAGCCAAAAACATTCAGTACTTC. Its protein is CASSLSVAKNIQYF.

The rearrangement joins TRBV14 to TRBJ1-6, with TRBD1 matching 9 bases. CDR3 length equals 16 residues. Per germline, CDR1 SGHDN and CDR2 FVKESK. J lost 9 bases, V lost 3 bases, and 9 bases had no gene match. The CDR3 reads CASSQGTGTGLSPLHF. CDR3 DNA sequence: TGTGCCAGCAGCCAGGGGACCGGGACAGGGCTTTCACCCCTCCACTTT.

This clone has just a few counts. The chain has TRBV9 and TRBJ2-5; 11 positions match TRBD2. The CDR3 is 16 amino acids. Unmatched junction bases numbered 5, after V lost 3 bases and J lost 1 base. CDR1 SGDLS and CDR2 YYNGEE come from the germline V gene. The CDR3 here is CASSEGLAVFQETQYF. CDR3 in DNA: TGTGCCAGCAGCGAGGGACTAGCGGTATTCCAAGAGACCCAGTACTTC.

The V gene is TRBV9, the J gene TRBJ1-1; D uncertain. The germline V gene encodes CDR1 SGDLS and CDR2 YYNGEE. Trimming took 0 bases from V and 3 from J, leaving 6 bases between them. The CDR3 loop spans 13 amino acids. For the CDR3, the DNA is TGTGCCAGCAGCGTAGCACGGCACACTGAAGCTTTCTTT. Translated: CASSVARHTEAFF.

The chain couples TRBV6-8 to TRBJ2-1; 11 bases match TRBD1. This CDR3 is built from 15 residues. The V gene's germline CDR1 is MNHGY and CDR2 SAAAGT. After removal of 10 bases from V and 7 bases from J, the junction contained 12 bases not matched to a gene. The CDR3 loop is CATQGTGGLGNEQFF. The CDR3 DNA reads TGTGCCACCCAAGGGACAGGGGGACTGGGAAATGAGCAGTTCTTC.

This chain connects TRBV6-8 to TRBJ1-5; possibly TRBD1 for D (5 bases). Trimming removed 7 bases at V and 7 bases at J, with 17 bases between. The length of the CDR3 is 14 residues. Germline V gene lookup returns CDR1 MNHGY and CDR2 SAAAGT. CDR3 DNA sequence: TGTGCCAGCACCCACGGAGGGGAGTTGCAGCCCCAGCATTTT. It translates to CASTHGGELQPQHF.

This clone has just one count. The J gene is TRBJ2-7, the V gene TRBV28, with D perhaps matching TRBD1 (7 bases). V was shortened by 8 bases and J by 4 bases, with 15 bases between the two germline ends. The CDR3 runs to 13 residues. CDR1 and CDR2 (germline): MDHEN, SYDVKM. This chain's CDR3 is CASAGTALYEQYF. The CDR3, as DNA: TGTGCCAGCGCGGGGACAGCGCTATACGAGCAGTACTTC.

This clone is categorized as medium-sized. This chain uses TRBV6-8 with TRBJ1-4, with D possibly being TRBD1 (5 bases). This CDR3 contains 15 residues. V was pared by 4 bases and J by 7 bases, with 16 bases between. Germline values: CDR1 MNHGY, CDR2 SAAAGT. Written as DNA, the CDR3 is TGTGCCAGCAGTTCGCGCCTCGACAGCATTGAAAAACTGTTTTTT. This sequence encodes CASSSRLDSIEKLFF.

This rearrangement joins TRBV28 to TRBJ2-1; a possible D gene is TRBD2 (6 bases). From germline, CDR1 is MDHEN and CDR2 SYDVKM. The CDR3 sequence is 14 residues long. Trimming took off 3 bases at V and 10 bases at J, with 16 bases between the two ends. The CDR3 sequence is CASSFLLGGREQFF. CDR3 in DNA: TGTGCCAGCAGTTTTCTTCTCGGGGGACGAGAGCAGTTCTTC.

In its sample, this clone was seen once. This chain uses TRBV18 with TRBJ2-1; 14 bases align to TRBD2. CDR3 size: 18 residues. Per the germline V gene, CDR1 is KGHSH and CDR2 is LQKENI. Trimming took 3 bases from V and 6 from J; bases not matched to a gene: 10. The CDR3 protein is CASSPGTSGGGWSNEQFF. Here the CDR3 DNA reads TGTGCCAGCTCACCTGGGACTAGCGGGGGAGGTTGGAGCAATGAGCAGTTCTTC.

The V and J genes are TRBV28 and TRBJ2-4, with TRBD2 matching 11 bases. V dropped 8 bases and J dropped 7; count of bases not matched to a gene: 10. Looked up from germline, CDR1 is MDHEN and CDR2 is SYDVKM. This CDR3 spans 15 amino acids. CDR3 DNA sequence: TGTGCCAGCCATAGCGGGGGGGCCCGGAGTAACATTCAGTACTTC. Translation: CASHSGGARSNIQYF.

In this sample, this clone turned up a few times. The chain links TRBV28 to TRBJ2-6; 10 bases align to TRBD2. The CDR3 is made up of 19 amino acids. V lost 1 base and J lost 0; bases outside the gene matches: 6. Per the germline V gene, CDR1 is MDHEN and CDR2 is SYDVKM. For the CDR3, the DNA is TGTGCCAGCAGTTTATCTCTAGCGGGGGTCAACTCTGGGGCCAACGTCCTGACTTTC. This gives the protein CASSLSLAGVNSGANVLTF.

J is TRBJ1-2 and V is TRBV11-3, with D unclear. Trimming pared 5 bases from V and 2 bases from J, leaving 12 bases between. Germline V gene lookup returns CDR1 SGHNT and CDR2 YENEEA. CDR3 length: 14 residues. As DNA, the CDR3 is TGTGCCAGCAGCCGTGAAGGAATCAACTATGGCTACACCTTC. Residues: CASSREGINYGYTF.

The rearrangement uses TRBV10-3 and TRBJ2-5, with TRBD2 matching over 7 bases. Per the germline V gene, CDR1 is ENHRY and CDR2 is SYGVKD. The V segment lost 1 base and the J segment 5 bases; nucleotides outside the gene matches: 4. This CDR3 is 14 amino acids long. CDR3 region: CAISELRGEETQYF. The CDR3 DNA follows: TGTGCCATCAGTGAGTTACGGGGGGAGGAGACCCAGTACTTC.